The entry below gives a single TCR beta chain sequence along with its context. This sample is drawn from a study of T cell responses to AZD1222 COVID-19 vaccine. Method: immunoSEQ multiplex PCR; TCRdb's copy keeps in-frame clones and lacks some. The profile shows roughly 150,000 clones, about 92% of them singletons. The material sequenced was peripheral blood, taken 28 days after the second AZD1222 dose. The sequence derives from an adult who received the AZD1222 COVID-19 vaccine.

The CDR3 region has the DNA TGTGCCAGCAGCTGGGAGACGAACACTGAAGCTTTCTTT. It is translated as CASSWETNTEAFF. The rearrangement uses TRBV3-1 (or the pseudogene TRBV3-2) and TRBJ1-1; D is undetermined. The germline V and J ends were trimmed by 5 bases and 1 base, with 8 bases remaining between them. The CDR3 loop spans 13 amino acids. In germline, CDR1 is LGHDT, CDR2 YNNKEL (reference sequence).